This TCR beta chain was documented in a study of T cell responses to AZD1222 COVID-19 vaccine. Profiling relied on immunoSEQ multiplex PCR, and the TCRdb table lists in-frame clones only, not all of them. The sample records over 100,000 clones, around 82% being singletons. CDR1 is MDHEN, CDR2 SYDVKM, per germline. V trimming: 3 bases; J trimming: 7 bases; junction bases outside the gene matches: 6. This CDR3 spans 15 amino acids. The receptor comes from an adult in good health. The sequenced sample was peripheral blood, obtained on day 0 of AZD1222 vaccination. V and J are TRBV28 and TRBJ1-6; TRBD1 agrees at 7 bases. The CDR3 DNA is TGTGCCAGCAGTTTTTCGACAGGGCTCAATTCACCCCTCCACTTT. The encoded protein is CASSFSTGLNSPLHF.